This T cell receptor beta chain derives from a study of cytomegalovirus exposure and HLA in healthy donors. Study results and limitations: Evidence from a later analysis indicated that most CMV-associated TCR beta chains looked HLA-restricted.

With respect to this clone: The target antigen is unknown.

60 Vbeta and 13 Jbeta primers were used in PCR. The protocol was immunoSEQ multiplex PCR, while the TCRdb copy is restricted to in-frame clones and leaves out a portion. The data show fewer than 250,000 clones, with roughly 76% seen just once and roughly 2.1% held by the top ten. The CDR3 totals 13 residues. Germline-derived CDR1 and CDR2 are MNHEY and SMNVEV (reference sequence). Germline trimming cut 6 bases from V and 6 bases from J; bases unmatched to any gene: 5. Source material: PBMCs. This receptor was obtained from a woman aged 25 to 39 in good health and CMV-seropositive. J is TRBJ2-7 and V is TRBV27, with TRBD1 identical over 10 bases. CDR3 bases: TGTGCCAGCAGAAGACAGGGGGCAGGCGAGCAGTACTTC. As protein: CASRRQGAGEQYF.